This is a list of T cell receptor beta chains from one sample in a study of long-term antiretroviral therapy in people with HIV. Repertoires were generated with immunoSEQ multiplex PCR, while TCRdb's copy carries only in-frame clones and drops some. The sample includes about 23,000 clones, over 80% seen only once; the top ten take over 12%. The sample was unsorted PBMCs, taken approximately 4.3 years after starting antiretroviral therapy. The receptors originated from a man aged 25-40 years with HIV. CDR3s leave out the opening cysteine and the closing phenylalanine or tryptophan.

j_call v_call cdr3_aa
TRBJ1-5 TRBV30 AWSVRGAQPQH
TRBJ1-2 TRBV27 ASKRQGVGSYGYT
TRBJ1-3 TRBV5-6 ASSLSGRSGNTIY
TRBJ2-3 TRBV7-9 ASSLDYRFADTQY
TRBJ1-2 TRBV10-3 AISESGVNYGYT
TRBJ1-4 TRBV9 ASSIQDTTNEKLF
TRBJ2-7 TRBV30 AWSVGSYEQY
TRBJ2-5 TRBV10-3 AISAREGLAGGFRQETQY
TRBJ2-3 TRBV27 ASSVLAGGVASTDTQY
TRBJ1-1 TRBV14 ASSRADRVFAF
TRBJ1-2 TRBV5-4 ASATGNYGYT
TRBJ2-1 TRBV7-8 ASSPYRDRGPNEQF
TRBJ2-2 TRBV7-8 ASSSAGGATGELF
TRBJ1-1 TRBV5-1 ASRTQNTEAF
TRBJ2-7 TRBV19 ASSILLAGNYEQY
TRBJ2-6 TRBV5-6 ASSPGNSGANVLT
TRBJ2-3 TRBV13 ASSLEGRSTDTQY
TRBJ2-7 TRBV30 AWSGVGFYEQY
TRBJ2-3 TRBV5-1 ASSTGREVDTQY
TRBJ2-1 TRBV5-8 ASSRGLAGHNEQF
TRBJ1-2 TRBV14 ASSQSGNIYGYT
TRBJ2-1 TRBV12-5 ASGLGTFGEQF
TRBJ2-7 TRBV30 AWDRPTYEQY
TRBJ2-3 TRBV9 ASSAPTKGTDTQY
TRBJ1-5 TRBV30 AWSEGASSNQPQH
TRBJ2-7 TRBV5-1 ASSQGNPPYEQY
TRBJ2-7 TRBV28 ASSNPGTSGYEQY
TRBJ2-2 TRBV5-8 ASSWRSNLNTGELF
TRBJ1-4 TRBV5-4 ASSLGSGDEKLF
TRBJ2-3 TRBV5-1 ASQRGGSTDTQY
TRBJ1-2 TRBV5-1 ASSLQGSGYT
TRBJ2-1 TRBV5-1 ASRGTGDNEQF
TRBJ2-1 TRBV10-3 AISPSRTAMSYNEQF
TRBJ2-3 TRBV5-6 ASSLGSTSFDTQY
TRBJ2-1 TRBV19 ASSSLRTVTYNEQF
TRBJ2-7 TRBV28 ASREQGISYEQY
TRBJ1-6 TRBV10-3 AISEFLGSYNSPLH
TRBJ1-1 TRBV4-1 ASSQEDRPNTEAF
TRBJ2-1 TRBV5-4 ASSLPGAGYNEQF